This TCR beta chain is from a study of neurological immune-mediated disorders. Study-wide results and caveats: HTLV-1-associated myelopathy showed the most TCR clonal expansion; multiple sclerosis the least, below healthy controls.

A single record per CDR3 protein comes from TCRdb applying MiXCR to the 5' RACE reads. The sample consists of approximately 82,000 distinct CDR3 sequences, approximately 2.8% of them appearing once. This clonotype was picked up many times. Its antigen is unknown. CDR1 is ENHRY and CDR2 is SYGVKD in the germline V gene. The CDR3 loop spans 13 amino acids. V was shortened by 6 bases and J by 4 bases, with 10 bases between the two germline ends. V is TRBV10-3 and J is TRBJ2-1; D is uncertain. Input material: PBMCs. The receptor was isolated from a woman in her twenties or thirties with multiple sclerosis. CDR3 sequence reads: CAIRAAPYNEQFF. CDR3 nucleotide sequence: TGTGCCATCAGAGCAGCCCCTTACAATGAGCAGTTCTTC.